These 14 T cell receptor beta chains came from one sample sequenced in a study of blood T cell repertoires in COVID-19. The method was immunoSEQ multiplex PCR; TCRdb's version includes in-frame clones alone and lacks a portion of them. The table lists 50,000 to 60,000 clones, approximately 88% of them singletons. Material for sequencing was peripheral blood. The source of these receptors is a human donor in a cohort sampled during active COVID-19.

The gene calls are TRBV27 and TRBJ2-7; the match to TRBD2 covers 8 bases. This CDR3 contains 14 residues. Per germline, CDR1 MNHEY and CDR2 SMNVEV (reference sequence). The V gene end was trimmed by 10 bases and the J gene end by 6 bases; junction bases not matched to a gene: 14. CDR3 in DNA: TGTGCCATCCCACCGTCCCAGCGGGAGATCGAGCAGTACGTC. Protein product: CAIPPSQREIEQYV.

The chain couples TRBV19 to TRBJ2-4, with D possibly matching TRBD1 (5 bases). Germline V gene sequence: CDR1 LNHDA, CDR2 SQIVND (reference sequence). The CDR3 runs to 16 residues. Trimming removed 6 bases at V and 1 base at J, with 16 bases between. The CDR3 DNA follows: TGTGCCAGTAGCACCAGGACAAACGGGGCCAAAAACATTCAGTACTTC. As protein: CASSTRTNGAKNIQYF.

J is TRBJ1-6 and V is TRBV10-3; 9 bases fit TRBD1. CDR1 is ENHRY and CDR2 is SYGVKD in the germline V gene. V trimming: 11 bases; J trimming: 5 bases; junction bases outside the gene matches: 4. This CDR3 contains 13 residues. This CDR3 is CACRDRDNSPLHF. The CDR3 DNA sequence: TGTGCCTGCCGGGACAGGGATAATTCACCCCTCCACTTT.

The rearrangement links TRBV29-1 to TRBJ2-5; 7 nucleotides line up with TRBD1. The germline CDR1 and CDR2 sequences are SQVTM and ANQGSEA. J gave up 6 bases and V 7 bases, and 11 bases lay outside the gene matches. The CDR3 is 13 amino acids. CDR3 nucleotide sequence: TGCAGCGGCCGGGACAGCGCACGACAGACCCAGTACTTC. It yields the protein CSGRDSARQTQYF.

The chain uses TRBV29-1 and TRBJ2-2; D gene unclear. CDR3 length: 13 residues. Between the trimmed V and J ends, which lost 7 bases and 2 bases, there was a span of 11 bases. CDR1 and CDR2 (germline): SQVTM, ANQGSEA. The CDR3 is CSAIKANTGELFF. DNA for the CDR3: TGCAGCGCCATCAAAGCCAACACCGGGGAGCTGTTTTTT.

V is TRBV6-2 or TRBV6-3 and J is TRBJ2-1; 8 bases line up with TRBD2. CDR3 size: 15 residues. Per germline, CDR1 MNHEY and CDR2 SVGEGT. V lost 6 bases, J lost 7 bases, and 11 bases stayed unmatched. Here the CDR3 DNA reads TGTGCCAGCAGCCGGGGGGGGAGGGCAGAGAATGAGCAGTTCTTC. Encoded protein: CASSRGGRAENEQFF.

This rearrangement joins TRBV6-4 to TRBJ2-2; 14 nucleotides align to TRBD2. Trimming removed 6 bases from V and 2 bases from J; junction bases left unmatched: 5. The CDR3 contains 17 residues. Germline CDR1 reads MRHNA; CDR2 reads SNTAGT. CDR3: CASRPGLAGANTGELFF. CDR3 DNA: TGTGCCAGCAGGCCGGGACTAGCGGGGGCCAACACCGGGGAGCTGTTTTTT.

V gene TRBV7-9 combines with J gene TRBJ2-5; D is perhaps TRBD2 (6 bases). The V and J ends lost 5 bases and 4 bases respectively, with 14 bases between them. This CDR3 spans 14 amino acids. The V gene's germline CDR1 is SEHNR and CDR2 FQNEAQ (reference sequence). The CDR3 reads CASSPLALGETQYF. Here the CDR3 DNA reads TGTGCCAGCAGCCCTCTAGCGTTGGGAGAGACCCAGTACTTC.

V and J are TRBV6-1 and TRBJ2-7; the match to TRBD1 covers 12 bases. CDR3 length equals 15 residues. V trimming: 3 bases; J trimming: 5 bases; junction bases outside the gene matches: 5. Germline loops: CDR1 MNHNS, CDR2 SASEGT. This chain's CDR3 is CASSEGTGGPHEQYV. The CDR3 coding sequence is TGTGCCAGCAGTGAGGGGACAGGGGGCCCCCACGAGCAGTACGTC.

The chain is built from TRBV6-1 and TRBJ1-6, with D possibly being TRBD1 (6 bases). The germline V gene has CDR1 MNHNS and CDR2 SASEGT. This CDR3 is built from 17 residues. V lost 3 bases to trimming and J lost 10 bases, with 22 bases between them. The CDR3 bases are TGTGCCAGCAGTGAGAACGCAGGGGATCGGATCGGATCACCCCTCCACTTT. This sequence encodes CASSENAGDRIGSPLHF.

The V and J genes are TRBV9 and TRBJ2-5; 11 bases agree with TRBD2. V gave up 4 bases and J gave up 8 bases; unmatched junction bases: 10. Germline V lookup: CDR1 SGDLS, CDR2 YYNGEE. The CDR3 contains 15 residues. The chain's CDR3 is CASSTGTSGRGTQYF. The CDR3 coding sequence is TGTGCCAGCAGCACTGGGACTAGCGGAAGGGGTACCCAGTACTTC.

The chain joins TRBV27 to TRBJ2-5; 7 bases match TRBD2. Germline CDR1 and CDR2: MNHEY and SMNVEV (reference sequence). J gave up 4 bases and V 3 bases, and 5 bases lay outside the gene matches. This CDR3 contains 14 residues. The CDR3: CASSFLGGRETQYF. The DNA for the CDR3 is TGTGCCAGCAGTTTTCTGGGGGGGAGAGAGACCCAGTACTTC.

The CDR3 DNA sequence: TGTGCCAGCAGCGCGGGAGGGGGGGAAAGCTATGGCTACACCTTC. Translated, it gives CASSAGGGESYGYTF. The genes are TRBV9 and TRBJ1-2, with D tentatively TRBD1 (6 bases). The CDR3 spans 15 residues. Germline V lookup: CDR1 SGDLS, CDR2 YYNGEE. Trimming took 3 bases from V and 4 from J, leaving 16 bases between them.

CDR3 loop: CSASPSDRGYGYTF. CDR3 sequence (DNA): TGCAGTGCTAGTCCCTCCGACAGGGGATATGGCTACACCTTC. The chain joins TRBV20-1 to TRBJ1-2; 8 positions agree with TRBD1. The length of the CDR3 is 14 residues. The ends lost 3 bases at V and 5 bases at J; junction bases unmatched: 8. Germline CDR1 and CDR2: DFQATT and SNEGSKA (reference sequence).